These 30 T cell receptor beta chains were all obtained from the same sample, sequenced in a study of blood T cell repertoires in COVID-19. Libraries were prepared by immunoSEQ multiplex PCR; TCRdb keeps only in-frame clonotypes and omits some of them. The table lists about 100,000 clones, more than 65% of them singletons, with about 12% in the top ten. Sequenced sample: peripheral blood. The receptors were sampled from a woman aged 70 to 79 with acute or convalescent COVID-19.

This clone was seen just once. The V call is TRBV19, the J call TRBJ2-7; 9 bases align to TRBD2. The J segment lost 0 bases and the V segment lost 3 bases, leaving 9 bases of the junction unmatched. The CDR3 has 17 amino acids. CDR1 is LNHDA and CDR2 is SQIVND in the germline V gene (reference sequence). As DNA, the CDR3 is TGTGCCAGTAGTATCGCTAGCGGGGTCCCGACCTCCTACGAGCAGTACTTC. Translation gives CASSIASGVPTSYEQYF.

V usage is TRBV3-1 (or the pseudogene TRBV3-2) and J usage is TRBJ2-2; TRBD2 agrees at 11 bases. Germline V CDR1 and CDR2: LGHDT, YNNKEL (reference sequence). The CDR3 has 15 residues. V was clipped by 8 bases and J by 5 bases; unmatched bases: 7. Here the CDR3 reads CASCRLAGSTGELFF. The CDR3 DNA sequence: TGTGCCAGCTGTCGACTAGCGGGGTCGACCGGGGAGCTGTTTTTT.

This rearrangement joins TRBV6-5 to TRBJ1-5; no clear D. The CDR3 length is 13 residues. V was pared by 11 bases and J by 4 bases, with 15 bases between. Germline assignment: CDR1 MNHEY and CDR2 SVGAGI. The CDR3 nucleotides read TGTGCCGGCACCCTAGCGGGGAATCAGCCCCAGCATTTT. Its translation is CAGTLAGNQPQHF.

The chain has TRBV11-3 and TRBJ1-2; D ambiguous. The CDR3 totals 15 residues. V lost 3 bases to trimming and J lost 0 bases, with 11 bases between them. Per the germline V gene, CDR1 is SGHNT and CDR2 is YENEEA. In nucleotides, the CDR3 is TGTGCCAGCAGCTTGGGCGGGAATACTAACTATGGCTACACCTTC. Its translation is CASSLGGNTNYGYTF.

This chain connects TRBV2 to TRBJ2-7, with D possibly matching TRBD2 (5 bases). CDR1 and CDR2 (germline): SNHLY, FYNNEI. This CDR3 contains 13 residues. Trimming pared 4 bases from V and 7 bases from J, leaving 14 bases between. The DNA of the CDR3 is TGTGCCAGCAGTGCAAGAGGGTCTGCGGAGCAGTACGTC. Amino acid sequence: CASSARGSAEQYV.

The V and J genes are TRBV5-1 and TRBJ2-1; TRBD2 agrees at 10 bases. Germline assignment: CDR1 SGHRS and CDR2 YFSETQ. The CDR3 contains 16 residues. J lost 4 bases, V lost 4 bases, and 8 bases had no gene match. The CDR3 here is CASSPISGGQYNEQFF. The CDR3 DNA sequence: TGCGCCAGCAGCCCTATTAGCGGGGGGCAGTACAATGAGCAGTTCTTC. Based on the CDR3 plus reference TRBV5-1 and TRBJ2-1, the full variable domain is KAGVTQTPRYLIKTRGQQVTLSCSPISGHRSVSWYQQTPGQGLQFLFEYFSETQRNKGNFPGRFSGRQFSNSRSEMNVSTLELGDSALYLCASSPISGGQYNEQFFGPGTRLTVL.

The chain links TRBV24-1 to TRBJ1-2; TRBD1 aligns across 8 bases. The V gene's germline CDR1 is KGHDR and CDR2 SFDVKD. V was pared by 4 bases and J by 6 bases, with 12 bases of the junction left unmatched. The CDR3 has 16 residues. The DNA of the CDR3 is TGTGCCACCAGTGAAAGCGGACAGGGAAACCGGGATGGCTACACCTTC. Amino acids: CATSESGQGNRDGYTF.

This sequence joins TRBV28 and TRBJ1-2; D unclear. With 4 bases removed from V and 8 bases from J, the gap between germline ends came to 8 bases. The CDR3 sequence is 11 residues long. Germline assignment: CDR1 MDHEN and CDR2 SYDVKM. This CDR3 reads CASSSPGGYTF. As DNA, the CDR3 is TGTGCCAGCAGTTCCCCGGGGGGCTACACCTTC.

The chain carries TRBV4-1 and TRBJ1-3; 7 bases fit TRBD1. Losses at the gene ends were 5 bases for V and 4 bases for J; bases not matched to a gene: 5. CDR1 and CDR2 from the germline V gene are MGHRA and YSYEKL. CDR3 length: 14 amino acids. The CDR3 DNA sequence: TGCGCCAGCAGCTACAGGGGTTCCGGAAACACCATATATTTT. Translation gives CASSYRGSGNTIYF.

The gene calls are TRBV11-2 and TRBJ1-3; the match to TRBD1 covers 11 bases. With 5 bases clipped from V and 15 bases from J, the junction kept 6 bases outside the gene matches. The CDR3 extends over 12 amino acids. Germline V gene sequence: CDR1 SGHAT, CDR2 FQNNGV. Here the CDR3 DNA reads TGTGCCAGCAGCCCTGGACAGGGGGCGGAATATTTT. This gives the protein CASSPGQGAEYF.

This chain's CDR3 is CASSYGGMWNTGELFF. For the CDR3, the DNA is TGTGCCAGCAGCTACGGGGGAATGTGGAACACCGGGGAGCTGTTTTTT. The genes are TRBV5-6 and TRBJ2-2; perhaps TRBD2 as D (6 bases). From germline, CDR1 is SGHDT and CDR2 YYEEEE. There are 16 residues in the CDR3. The germline V and J ends were trimmed by 3 bases and 1 base, with 13 bases remaining between them.

The gene calls are TRBV11-2 and TRBJ1-2; TRBD1 matches at 10 bases. Losses at the gene ends were 2 bases for V and 5 bases for J; bases not matched to a gene: 2. This CDR3 comprises 14 residues. From germline, CDR1 is SGHAT and CDR2 FQNNGV. The CDR3 protein is CASSLMDRGYGYTF. The DNA for the CDR3 is TGTGCCAGCAGCTTAATGGACAGGGGGTATGGCTACACCTTC. The full variable domain, completed using reference TRBV11-2 and TRBJ1-2, is EAGVAQSPRYKIIEKRQSVAFWCNPISGHATLYWYQQILGQGPKLLIQFQNNGVVDDSQLPKDRFSAERLKGVDSTLKIQPAKLEDSAVYLCASSLMDRGYGYTFGSGTRLTVV.

This clone was seen just once. V and J are TRBV5-8 and TRBJ2-3; 9 positions agree with TRBD1. From germline, CDR1 is SGHTS and CDR2 YDEGEE. V shed 4 bases and J 3 bases; nucleotides not matched to a gene: 6. CDR3 length: 15 amino acids. This CDR3 is CASSRTGVGTDTQYF. In DNA form, the CDR3 reads TGTGCCAGCAGCCGGACAGGGGTAGGGACAGATACGCAGTATTTT.

The chain recombines TRBV10-3 with TRBJ1-1; 7 bases are a match to TRBD1. CDR1 and CDR2 (germline): ENHRY, SYGVKD. The J segment lost 3 bases and the V segment lost 2 bases, leaving 9 bases of the junction unmatched. This CDR3 comprises 16 residues. DNA of the CDR3: TGTGCCATCAGTGAGGGCGCAGGGGGTGGAGACACTGAAGCTTTCTTT. Protein product: CAISEGAGGGDTEAFF.

The V and J genes are TRBV6-5 and TRBJ1-5, with TRBD1 as a possible D gene (6 bases). From germline, CDR1 is MNHEY and CDR2 SVGAGI. The CDR3 consists of 15 residues. Trimming left V 4 bases short and J 1 base short, with 11 bases between. CDR3 bases: TGTGCCAGCAGTTCCCGCGGGGGCAGCAATCAGCCCCAGCATTTT. Translation gives CASSSRGGSNQPQHF.

The CDR3 DNA sequence: TGTGCCAGTCGACTAGCGGGGGAGGAGACCCAGTACTTC. It is translated as CASRLAGEETQYF. The gene calls are TRBV19 and TRBJ2-5; 12 nucleotides align to TRBD2. The germline gives CDR1 LNHDA, CDR2 SQIVND (reference sequence). This CDR3 spans 13 amino acids. The ends lost 8 bases at V and 5 bases at J; junction bases unmatched: 3.

DNA for the CDR3: TGTGCCAGCAAAGTGGACTTAACCGGGACTGAAGCTTTCTTT. Amino acid sequence: CASKVDLTGTEAFF. The chain joins TRBV6-4 to TRBJ1-1; D unclear. Trimming cost V 7 bases and J 5 bases, with 17 bases left between them. There are 14 residues in the CDR3. CDR1 and CDR2 (germline): MRHNA, SNTAGT.

V usage is TRBV29-1 and J usage is TRBJ1-4, with D perhaps TRBD1 (5 bases). Germline CDR1 SQVTM, CDR2 ANQGSEA. Trimming shortened V by 3 bases and J by 7 bases, and 12 bases separated the two germline ends. This CDR3 is 13 amino acids long. CDR3 sequence (DNA): TGCAGCGTTGATCGGCAGGGTAGTGAAAAACTGTTTTTT. It specifies CSVDRQGSEKLFF.

The chain uses TRBV3-1 (or the pseudogene TRBV3-2) and TRBJ1-6, with 9 nucleotides matching TRBD1. The germline V gene has CDR1 LGHDT and CDR2 YNNKEL (reference sequence). With 1 base clipped from V and 4 bases from J, the junction kept 11 bases outside the gene matches. This CDR3 contains 19 residues. The chain's CDR3 is CASSQGTPGQGEYNSPLHF. The CDR3 DNA follows: TGTGCCAGCAGCCAAGGAACTCCGGGACAGGGAGAGTATAATTCACCCCTCCACTTT.

The chain combines TRBV27 with TRBJ2-7; 10 nucleotides agree with TRBD2. J gave up 0 bases and V 4 bases, and 9 bases lay outside the gene matches. The CDR3 is 17 amino acids. The germline gives CDR1 MNHEY, CDR2 SMNVEV (reference sequence). The CDR3 spells CASSSRLASGGSYEQYF. DNA of the CDR3: TGTGCCAGCAGTTCGCGATTAGCTAGCGGGGGCTCCTACGAGCAGTACTTC.

Relative to its sample, this clone is medium-sized. The V and J genes are TRBV12-5 and TRBJ1-5; D is uncertain. Germline V gives CDR1 LGHNT, CDR2 FRNRAP. The V and J ends lost 2 bases and 3 bases respectively, with 5 bases between them. The CDR3 runs to 13 residues. This chain's CDR3 is CASGLSINQPQHF. Here the CDR3 DNA reads TGTGCTAGTGGTTTGTCCATCAATCAGCCCCAGCATTTT.

The V and J genes are TRBV28 and TRBJ2-3; D is possibly TRBD1 (6 bases). The CDR3 runs to 16 residues. Germline V gene data show CDR1 as MDHEN and CDR2 as SYDVKM. Trimming shortened V by 8 bases and J by 0 bases, and 18 bases separated the two germline ends. The CDR3 loop reads CASLRPQGSSTDTQYF. CDR3 sequence (DNA): TGTGCCAGCCTAAGGCCCCAGGGGTCTAGCACAGATACGCAGTATTTT. The full variable domain, completed using reference TRBV28 and TRBJ2-3, is DVKVTQSSRYLVKRTGEKVFLECVQDMDHENMFWYRQDPGLGLRLIYFSYDVKMKEKGDIPEGYSVSREKKERFSLILESASTNQTSMYLCASLRPQGSSTDTQYFGPGTRLTVL.

The V call is TRBV25-1, the J call TRBJ1-2; no clear D gene. V was cut by 0 bases and J by 7 bases, with 12 bases left in between. Germline lookup yields CDR1 MGHDK and CDR2 SYGVNS. The CDR3 runs 14 residues. The CDR3 DNA sequence: TGTGCCAGCAGTGAATATAAGGAGCGGAGTGGCTACACCTTC. Its translation is CASSEYKERSGYTF.

This clone was seen only a few times. The chain combines TRBV18 with TRBJ2-2; 9 positions match TRBD1. The V and J ends lost 3 bases and 7 bases, in that order; junction bases with no gene match: 6. Per the germline V gene, CDR1 is KGHSH and CDR2 is LQKENI. The CDR3 is made up of 15 amino acids. CDR3 loop: CASSPRQGDHGELFF. As DNA, the CDR3 is TGTGCCAGCTCACCGCGACAGGGGGATCACGGGGAGCTGTTTTTT.

This clone was seen a handful of times. The chain combines TRBV7-2 with TRBJ1-3; no definite D call. Trimming took 5 bases from V and 1 from J, leaving 12 bases between them. The CDR3 covers 15 residues. Looked up from germline, CDR1 is SGHTA and CDR2 is FQGNSA. The CDR3 sequence is CASSIRGASGNTIYF. The CDR3 bases are TGTGCCAGCAGCATCAGAGGAGCATCTGGAAACACCATATATTTT.

J is TRBJ2-5 and V is TRBV11-3, with a tentative D call TRBD1 (6 bases). The CDR3 totals 17 residues. V lost 4 bases, J lost 2 bases, and 20 bases lay in between. Germline V gene lookup returns CDR1 SGHNT and CDR2 YENEEA. The DNA for the CDR3 is TGTGCCAGCAGCTCCTCCAGGGGTGGCGTGCTACAAGAGACCCAGTACTTC. This gives the protein CASSSSRGGVLQETQYF.

This clone has just a few counts. V usage is TRBV7-3 and J usage is TRBJ1-4, with D possibly being TRBD1 (5 bases). Germline V lookup: CDR1 SGHTA, CDR2 FQGTGA. The CDR3 totals 13 residues. The germline V and J ends were trimmed by 4 bases and 11 bases, with 14 bases remaining between them. CDR3 in DNA: TGTGCCAGCAGCTCGGGGACTGTTGGGAAACTGTTTTTT. This gives the protein CASSSGTVGKLFF.

The chain links TRBV2 to TRBJ1-6; 9 bases align to TRBD1. This CDR3 has 15 residues. Germline loops: CDR1 SNHLY, CDR2 FYNNEI. V shed 4 bases, J shed 8 bases, and the junction held 6 bases outside the gene matches. CDR3 coding DNA: TGTGCCAGCAGTGGCGGACAGGGGTCGCATTCACCCCTCCACTTT. It encodes CASSGGQGSHSPLHF.

The chain's CDR3 is CASSKAPKGQRAYEQYF. The CDR3 DNA reads TGTGCCAGCAGCAAGGCTCCTAAGGGACAAAGGGCCTACGAGCAGTACTTC. The genes are TRBV21-1 and TRBJ2-7; the table's D gene call, TRBD1, was not cross checked with the DNA. TRBV21-1 is noted as a pseudogene. This CDR3 has 17 residues.

There are a few counts of this clone. The chain uses TRBV2 and TRBJ1-1; D is unclear. The germline CDR1 and CDR2 sequences are SNHLY and FYNNEI. V was cut by 6 bases and J by 3 bases, with 8 bases left in between. The length of the CDR3 is 12 residues. This CDR3 is CASSVRDTEAFF. The DNA for the CDR3 is TGTGCCAGCAGCGTCCGCGACACTGAAGCTTTCTTT. The whole variable domain, remainder taken from reference TRBV2 and TRBJ1-1, is EPEVTQTPSHQVTQMGQEVILRCVPISNHLYFYWYRQILGQKVEFLVSFYNNEISEKSEIFDDQFSVERPDGSNFTLKIRSTKLEDSAMYFCASSVRDTEAFFGQGTRLTVV.